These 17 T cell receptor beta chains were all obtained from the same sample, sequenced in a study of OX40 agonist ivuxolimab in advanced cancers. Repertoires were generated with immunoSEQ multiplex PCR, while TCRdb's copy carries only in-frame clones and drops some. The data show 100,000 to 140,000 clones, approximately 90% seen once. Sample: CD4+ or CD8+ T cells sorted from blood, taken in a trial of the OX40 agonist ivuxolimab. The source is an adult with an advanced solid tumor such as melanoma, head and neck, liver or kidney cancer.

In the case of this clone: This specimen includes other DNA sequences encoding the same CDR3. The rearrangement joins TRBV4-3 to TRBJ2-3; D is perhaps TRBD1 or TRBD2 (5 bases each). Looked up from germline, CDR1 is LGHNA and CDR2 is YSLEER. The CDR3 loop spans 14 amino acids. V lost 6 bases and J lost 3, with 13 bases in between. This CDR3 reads CASSQREGTDTQYF. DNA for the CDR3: TGCGCCAGCAGTCAACGCGAGGGGACAGATACGCAGTATTTT.

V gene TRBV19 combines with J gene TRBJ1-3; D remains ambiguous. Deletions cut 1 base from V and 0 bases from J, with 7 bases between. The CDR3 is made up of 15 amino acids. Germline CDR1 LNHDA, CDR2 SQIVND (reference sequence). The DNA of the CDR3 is TGTGCCAGTAGTATAGGCAGCCTCTCTGGAAACACCATATATTTT. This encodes CASSIGSLSGNTIYF.

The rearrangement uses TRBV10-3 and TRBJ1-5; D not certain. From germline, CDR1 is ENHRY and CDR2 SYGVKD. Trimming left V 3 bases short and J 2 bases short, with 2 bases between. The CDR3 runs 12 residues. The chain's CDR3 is CAISEGNQPQHF. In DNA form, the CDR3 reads TGTGCCATCAGTGAAGGCAATCAGCCCCAGCATTTT.

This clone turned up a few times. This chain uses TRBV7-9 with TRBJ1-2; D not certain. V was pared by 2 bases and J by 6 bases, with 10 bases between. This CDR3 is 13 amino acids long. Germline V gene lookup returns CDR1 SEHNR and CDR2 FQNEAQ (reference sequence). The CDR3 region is CASSLSGSDGYTF. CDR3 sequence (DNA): TGTGCCAGCAGCTTATCAGGAAGTGATGGCTACACCTTC.

The CDR3 coding sequence is TGTGCCAGCAGCTCGGGGACGGCCATCGATTCGGATACGCAGTATTTT. Translated, it gives CASSSGTAIDSDTQYF. V and J are TRBV5-8 and TRBJ2-3; D assignment may be TRBD1 or TRBD2 (5 bases each). This CDR3 has 16 residues. Between the trimmed V and J ends, which lost 3 bases and 6 bases, there was a span of 20 bases. The germline CDR1 and CDR2 sequences are SGHTS and YDEGEE. Complete variable domain (other parts from reference TRBV5-8 and TRBJ2-3): EAGVTQSPTHLIKTRGQQATLRCSPISGHTSVYWYQQALGLGLQFLLWYDEGEERNRGNFPPRFSGRQFPNYSSELNVNALELEDSALYLCASSSGTAIDSDTQYFGPGTRLTVL.

This CDR3 is CASSHLSGSLGEQFF. In nucleotides, the CDR3 is TGCGCCAGCAGCCACCTTAGCGGGAGTCTCGGTGAGCAGTTCTTC. The V gene is TRBV5-1, the J gene TRBJ2-1, with 9 bases matching TRBD2. Trimming took 4 bases from V and 9 from J; bases not matched to a gene: 11. The CDR3 spans 15 residues. CDR1 and CDR2 (germline): SGHRS, YFSETQ.

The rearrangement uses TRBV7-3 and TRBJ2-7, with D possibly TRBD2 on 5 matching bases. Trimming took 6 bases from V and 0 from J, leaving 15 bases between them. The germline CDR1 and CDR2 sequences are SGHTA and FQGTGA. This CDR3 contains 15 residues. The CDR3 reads CASRLFGESSYEQYF. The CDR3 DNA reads TGTGCCAGCAGGCTCTTCGGGGAGAGCTCCTACGAGCAGTACTTC.

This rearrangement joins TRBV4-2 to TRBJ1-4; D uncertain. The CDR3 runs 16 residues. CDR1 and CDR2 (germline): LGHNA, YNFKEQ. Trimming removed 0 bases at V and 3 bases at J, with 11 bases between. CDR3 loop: CASSQDLGQPNEKLFF. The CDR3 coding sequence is TGTGCCAGCAGCCAAGATCTCGGGCAACCTAATGAAAAACTGTTTTTT.

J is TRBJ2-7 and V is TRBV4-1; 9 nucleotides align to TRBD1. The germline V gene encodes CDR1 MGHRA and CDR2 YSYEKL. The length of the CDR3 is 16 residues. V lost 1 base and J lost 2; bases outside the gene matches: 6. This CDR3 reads CASSQGSGQGTYEQYF. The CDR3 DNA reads TGCGCCAGCAGCCAAGGATCGGGACAGGGAACCTACGAGCAGTACTTC.

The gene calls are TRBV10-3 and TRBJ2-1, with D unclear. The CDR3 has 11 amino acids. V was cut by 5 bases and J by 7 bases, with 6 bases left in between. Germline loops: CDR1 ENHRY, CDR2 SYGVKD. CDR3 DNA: TGTGCCATCAGTAATAGGAATGAGCAGTTCTTC. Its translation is CAISNRNEQFF.

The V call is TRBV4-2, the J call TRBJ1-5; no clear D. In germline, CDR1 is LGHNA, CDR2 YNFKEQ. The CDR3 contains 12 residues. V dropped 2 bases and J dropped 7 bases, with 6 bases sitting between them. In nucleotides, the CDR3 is TGTGCCAGCAGCCAATCTAACCAGCCCCAGCATTTT. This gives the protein CASSQSNQPQHF.

The CDR3 sequence: CAWRYGATYEQYF. The CDR3 bases are TGTGCCTGGCGGTACGGGGCTACCTACGAGCAGTACTTC. The genes are TRBV30 and TRBJ2-7, with D perhaps assigned TRBD1 or TRBD2 (5 bases each). The CDR3 has 13 residues. CDR1 is GTSNPN and CDR2 is SVGIG in the germline V gene (reference sequence). V shed 5 bases and J shed 2 bases, with 13 bases lying between them.

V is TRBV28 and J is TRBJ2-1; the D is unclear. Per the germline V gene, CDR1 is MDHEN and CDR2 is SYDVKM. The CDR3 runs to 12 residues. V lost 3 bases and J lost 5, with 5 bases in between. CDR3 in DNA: TGTGCCAGCAGTTTGCAGGACAATGAGCAGTTCTTC. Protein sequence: CASSLQDNEQFF.

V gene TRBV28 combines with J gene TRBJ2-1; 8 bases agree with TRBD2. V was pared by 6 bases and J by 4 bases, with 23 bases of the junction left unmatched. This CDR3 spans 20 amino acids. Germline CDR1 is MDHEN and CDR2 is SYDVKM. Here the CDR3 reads CASSGREGQGKTIGYNEQFF. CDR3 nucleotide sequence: TGTGCCAGCAGCGGACGGGAGGGCCAGGGAAAAACAATAGGGTACAATGAGCAGTTCTTC.

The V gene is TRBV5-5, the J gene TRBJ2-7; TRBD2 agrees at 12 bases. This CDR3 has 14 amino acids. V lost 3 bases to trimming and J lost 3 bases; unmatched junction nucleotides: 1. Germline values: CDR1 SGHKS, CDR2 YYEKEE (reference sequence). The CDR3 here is CASSSTSGGYEQYF. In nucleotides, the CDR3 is TGTGCCAGCAGCTCGACTAGCGGGGGCTACGAGCAGTACTTC.

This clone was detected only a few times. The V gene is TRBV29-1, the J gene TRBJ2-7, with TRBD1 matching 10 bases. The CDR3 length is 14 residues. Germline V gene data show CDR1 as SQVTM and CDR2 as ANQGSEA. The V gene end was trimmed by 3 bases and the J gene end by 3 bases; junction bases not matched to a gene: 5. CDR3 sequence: CSVDSGQGLYEQYF. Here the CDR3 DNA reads TGCAGCGTTGATTCGGGACAGGGGCTCTACGAGCAGTACTTC.

CDR3 residues: CASSDSQGASNEQYF. In DNA form, the CDR3 reads TGTGCCAGCAGTGATTCGCAGGGGGCGTCCAACGAGCAGTACTTC. V gene TRBV6-1 combines with J gene TRBJ2-7; 8 bases agree with TRBD1. This CDR3 has 15 amino acids. The germline CDR1 and CDR2 sequences are MNHNS and SASEGT. Trimming cost V 3 bases and J 5 bases; bases outside gene matches: 9.